Each of the 11 T cell receptor beta chains below was sequenced from the same sample in a study of T cell responses to AZD1222 COVID-19 vaccine. Profiled with immunoSEQ multiplex PCR; TCRdb holds only in-frame clones, not every one. The sample gives 130,000 to 150,000 clones, just over 90% of which show up once; around 2.8% is in the top ten. Sequences were derived from peripheral blood, sampled on day 0 of MenACWY control vaccination. These receptors were collected from an adult in good health.

The chain uses TRBV27 and TRBJ2-1, with a possible D match to TRBD1 (6 bases). Looked up from germline, CDR1 is MNHEY and CDR2 is SMNVEV (reference sequence). The CDR3 is 12 amino acids. Trimming left V 4 bases short and J 12 bases short, with 13 bases between. Here the CDR3 reads CASSSRTAPQFF. CDR3 DNA: TGTGCCAGCAGTTCAAGGACAGCACCGCAGTTCTTC.

This sequence joins TRBV19 and TRBJ2-3; TRBD1 matches 9 bases. V shed 5 bases and J 2 bases; nucleotides not matched to a gene: 8. The CDR3 extends over 16 amino acids. Germline CDR1 and CDR2: LNHDA and SQIVND (reference sequence). This chain's CDR3 is CASSPLDRGYTDTQYF. CDR3 bases: TGTGCCAGTAGTCCGCTGGACAGGGGTTACACAGATACGCAGTATTTT.

The gene calls are TRBV5-1 and TRBJ1-2, with 7 bases that match TRBD1. The CDR3 contains 15 residues. Germline V gene data show CDR1 as SGHRS and CDR2 as YFSETQ. The junction had 9 bases not matched to a gene; V was cut back by 0 bases and J by 7 bases. CDR3 sequence (DNA): TGCGCCAGCAGCTTGGTGCCAGGGGGTGAGTCTGGCTACACCTTC. Its protein product is CASSLVPGGESGYTF.

V is TRBV10-2 and J is TRBJ1-2, with a weak D call TRBD1 (6 bases). The CDR3 is 13 residues long. The germline V gene encodes CDR1 WSHSY and CDR2 SAAADI. V was trimmed by 4 bases and J by 10 bases, leaving 16 bases between them. For the CDR3, the DNA is TGCGCCAGCAGTGGGACAGTTCTTCCCCCCTACACCTTC. Translating gives CASSGTVLPPYTF.

A single count supports this clone. The chain combines TRBV9 with TRBJ1-3; D remains ambiguous. V lost 0 bases and J 2 bases, leaving 6 bases between the germline ends. The CDR3 spans 14 residues. The germline V gene has CDR1 SGDLS and CDR2 YYNGEE. The CDR3, as DNA: TGTGCCAGCAGCGTAGACAGTACTGGAAACACCATATATTTT. Its translation is CASSVDSTGNTIYF. Based on the CDR3 plus reference TRBV9 and TRBJ1-3, the full variable domain is DSGVTQTPKHLITATGQRVTLRCSPRSGDLSVYWYQQSLDQGLQFLIQYYNGEERAKGNILERFSAQQFPDLHSELNLSSLELGDSALYFCASSVDSTGNTIYFGEGSWLTVV.

The chain combines TRBV4-1 with TRBJ2-7; 7 positions agree with TRBD1. The CDR3 totals 15 residues. CDR1 MGHRA and CDR2 YSYEKL come from the germline V gene. After removal of 4 bases from V and 4 bases from J, the junction contained 10 bases not matched to a gene. CDR3 residues: CASSLKGQEPYEQYF. For the CDR3, the DNA is TGCGCCAGCAGCCTAAAAGGACAGGAGCCGTACGAGCAGTACTTC.

CDR3 region: CASSHSRLGLPETQYF. The CDR3 DNA sequence: TGTGCCAGCAGCCACTCTAGACTAGGGCTCCCGGAGACCCAGTACTTC. This chain joins TRBV14 and TRBJ2-5, with D possibly matching TRBD2 (6 bases). The ends were cut back, 3 bases at V and 5 bases at J, with 19 bases in the middle. CDR1 is SGHDN, CDR2 FVKESK, per germline. The CDR3 loop spans 16 amino acids.

The rearrangement joins TRBV7-2 to TRBJ1-5; no definite D call. The CDR3 extends over 14 amino acids. CDR1 and CDR2 (germline): SGHTA, FQGNSA. The V gene lost 1 base and the J gene lost 3 bases, with 7 bases spanning the gap. The CDR3 nucleotides read TGTGCCAGCAGCTTAGGGTCAATCAATCAGCCCCAGCATTTT. It specifies CASSLGSINQPQHF.

The chain employs TRBV27 and TRBJ1-2, with D tentatively TRBD1 (6 bases). CDR1 and CDR2 (germline): MNHEY, SMNVEV (reference sequence). V was clipped by 3 bases and J by 5 bases, with 16 bases between them. The CDR3 spans 15 residues. The CDR3 sequence: CASSFSRLGQYGYTF. CDR3 DNA sequence: TGTGCCAGCAGTTTTTCTCGACTTGGACAGTATGGCTACACCTTC.

The CDR3 sequence is CASSLGWAGADTQYF. CDR3 bases: TGTGCCAGCAGCCTGGGGTGGGCGGGGGCAGATACGCAGTATTTT. The chain links TRBV7-9 to TRBJ2-3, with 7 bases identical to TRBD2. In germline, CDR1 is SEHNR, CDR2 FQNEAQ (reference sequence). CDR3 length: 15 residues. V lost 5 bases to trimming and J lost 4 bases; unmatched junction nucleotides: 9.

The chain links TRBV18 to TRBJ1-2; D unclear. The germline V gene has CDR1 KGHSH and CDR2 LQKENI. The CDR3 consists of 14 residues. Trimming took off 6 bases at V and 3 bases at J, with 14 bases between the two ends. The CDR3 DNA sequence: TGTGCCAGCTCTCCCGGTGGGTTGGACTATGGCTACACCTTC. The encoded protein is CASSPGGLDYGYTF.